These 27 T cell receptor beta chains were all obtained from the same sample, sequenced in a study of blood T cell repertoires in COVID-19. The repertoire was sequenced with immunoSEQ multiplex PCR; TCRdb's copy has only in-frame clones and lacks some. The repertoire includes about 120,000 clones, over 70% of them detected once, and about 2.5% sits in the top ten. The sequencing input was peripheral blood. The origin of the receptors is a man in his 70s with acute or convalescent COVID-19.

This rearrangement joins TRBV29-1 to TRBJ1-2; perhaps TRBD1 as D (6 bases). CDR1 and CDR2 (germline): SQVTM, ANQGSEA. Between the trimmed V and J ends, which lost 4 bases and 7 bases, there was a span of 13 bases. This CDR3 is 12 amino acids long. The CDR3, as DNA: TGCAGCGTTGGGACAGCCGCAGCTGGCTACACCTTC. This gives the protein CSVGTAAAGYTF. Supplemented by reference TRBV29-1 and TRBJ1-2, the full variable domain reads SAVISQKPSRDICQRGTSLTIQCQVDSQVTMMFWYRQQPGQSLTLIATANQGSEATYESGFVIDKFPISRPNLTFSTLTVSNMSPEDSSIYLCSVGTAAAGYTFGSGTRLTVV.

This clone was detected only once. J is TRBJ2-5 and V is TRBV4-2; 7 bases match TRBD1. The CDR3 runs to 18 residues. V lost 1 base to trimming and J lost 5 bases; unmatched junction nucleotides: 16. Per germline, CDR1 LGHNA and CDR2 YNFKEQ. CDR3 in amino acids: CASSQGLTALPTGETQYF. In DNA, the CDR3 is TGTGCCAGCAGCCAAGGCCTAACAGCTTTGCCGACAGGGGAGACCCAGTACTTC.

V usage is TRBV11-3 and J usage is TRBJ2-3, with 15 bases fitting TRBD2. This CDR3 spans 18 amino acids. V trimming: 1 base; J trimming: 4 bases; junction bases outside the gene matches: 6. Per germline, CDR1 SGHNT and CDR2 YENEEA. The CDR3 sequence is CASSLGRTSGGEADTQYF. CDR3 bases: TGTGCCAGCAGCTTAGGAAGGACTAGCGGGGGGGAGGCAGATACGCAGTATTTT.

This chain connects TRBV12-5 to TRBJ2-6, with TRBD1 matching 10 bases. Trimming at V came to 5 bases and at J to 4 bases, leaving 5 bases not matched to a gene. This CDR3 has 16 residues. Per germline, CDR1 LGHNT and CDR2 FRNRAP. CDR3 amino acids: CASGPGQGYGANVLTF. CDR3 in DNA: TGTGCTAGTGGTCCGGGACAGGGGTACGGGGCCAACGTCCTGACTTTC.

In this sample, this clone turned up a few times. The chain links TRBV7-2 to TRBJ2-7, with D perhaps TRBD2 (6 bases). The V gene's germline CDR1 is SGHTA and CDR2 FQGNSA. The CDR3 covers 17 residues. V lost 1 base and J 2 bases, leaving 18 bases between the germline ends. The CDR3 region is CASSLGGGAVHAYEQYF. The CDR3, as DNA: TGTGCCAGCAGCTTAGGAGGCGGGGCAGTTCACGCCTACGAGCAGTACTTC.

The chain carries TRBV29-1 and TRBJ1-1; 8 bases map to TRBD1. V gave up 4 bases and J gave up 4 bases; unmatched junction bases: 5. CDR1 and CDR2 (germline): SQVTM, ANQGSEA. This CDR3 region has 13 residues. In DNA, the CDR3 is TGCAGCGTTGGGACAGGGCTTGGCACTGAAGCTTTCTTT. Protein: CSVGTGLGTEAFF.

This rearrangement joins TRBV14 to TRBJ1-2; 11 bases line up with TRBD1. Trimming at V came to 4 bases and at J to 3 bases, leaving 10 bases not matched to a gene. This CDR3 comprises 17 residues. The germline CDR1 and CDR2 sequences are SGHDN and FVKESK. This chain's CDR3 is CASSPGQGAPLHYGYTF. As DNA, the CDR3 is TGTGCCAGCAGCCCTGGACAGGGGGCCCCCCTACACTATGGCTACACCTTC. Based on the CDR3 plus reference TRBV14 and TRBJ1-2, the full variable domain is EAGVTQFPSHSVIEKGQTVTLRCDPISGHDNLYWYRRVMGKEIKFLLHFVKESKQDESGMPNNRFLAERTGGTYSTLKVQPAELEDSGVYFCASSPGQGAPLHYGYTFGSGTRLTVV.

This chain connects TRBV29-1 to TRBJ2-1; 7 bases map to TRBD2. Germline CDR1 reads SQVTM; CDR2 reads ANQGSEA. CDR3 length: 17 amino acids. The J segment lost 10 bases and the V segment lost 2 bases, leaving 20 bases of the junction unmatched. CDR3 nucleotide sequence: TGCAGCGTTGAATGGACCCCGGGACTAAAGATACAATGGGAGCAGTTCTTC. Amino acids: CSVEWTPGLKIQWEQFF.

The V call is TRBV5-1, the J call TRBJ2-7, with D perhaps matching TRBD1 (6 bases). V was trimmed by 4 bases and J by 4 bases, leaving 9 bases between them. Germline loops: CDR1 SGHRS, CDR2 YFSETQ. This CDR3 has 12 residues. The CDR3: CASSLQGYEQYF. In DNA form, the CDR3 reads TGCGCCAGCAGCCTTCAGGGGTACGAGCAGTACTTC.

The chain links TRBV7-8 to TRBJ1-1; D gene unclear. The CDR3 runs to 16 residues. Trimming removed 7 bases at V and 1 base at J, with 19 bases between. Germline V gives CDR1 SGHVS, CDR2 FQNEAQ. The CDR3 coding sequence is TGTGCCAGCAACTCGTTGGGAGGGTGGGCGAACACTGAAGCTTTCTTT. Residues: CASNSLGGWANTEAFF. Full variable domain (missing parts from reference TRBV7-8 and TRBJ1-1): GAGVSQSPRYKVAKRGQDVALRCDPISGHVSLFWYQQALGQGPEFLTYFQNEAQLDKSGLPSDRFFAERPEGSVSTLKIQRTQQEDSAVYLCASNSLGGWANTEAFFGQGTRLTVV.

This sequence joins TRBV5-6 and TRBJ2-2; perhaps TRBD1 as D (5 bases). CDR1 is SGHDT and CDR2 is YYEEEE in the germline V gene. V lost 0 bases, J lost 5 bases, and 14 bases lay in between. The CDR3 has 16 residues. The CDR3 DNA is TGTGCCAGCAGCTTGGCCAGCAGGGTGGAGACCGGGGAGCTGTTTTTT. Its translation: CASSLASRVETGELFF.

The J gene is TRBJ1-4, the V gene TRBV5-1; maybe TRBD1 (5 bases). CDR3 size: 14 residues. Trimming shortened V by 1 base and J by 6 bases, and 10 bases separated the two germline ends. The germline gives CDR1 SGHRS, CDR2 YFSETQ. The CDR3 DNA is TGCGCCAGCAGCTTGTCGGGGGTCGATGAAAAACTGTTTTTT. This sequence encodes CASSLSGVDEKLFF.

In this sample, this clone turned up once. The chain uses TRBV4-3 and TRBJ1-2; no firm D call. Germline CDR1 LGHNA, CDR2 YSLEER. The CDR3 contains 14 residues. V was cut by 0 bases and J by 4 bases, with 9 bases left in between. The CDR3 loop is CASSQESRVYGYTF. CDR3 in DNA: TGCGCCAGCAGCCAAGAATCGAGGGTCTATGGCTACACCTTC.

CDR3: CASSAGTGGVEQYF. For the CDR3, the DNA is TGTGCCAGCAGCGCCGGGACAGGGGGCGTCGAGCAGTACTTC. This chain connects TRBV2 to TRBJ2-7; TRBD1 aligns across 12 bases. CDR3 length: 14 residues. Trimming at V came to 6 bases and at J to 6 bases, leaving 6 bases not matched to a gene. CDR1 and CDR2 from the germline V gene are SNHLY and FYNNEI.

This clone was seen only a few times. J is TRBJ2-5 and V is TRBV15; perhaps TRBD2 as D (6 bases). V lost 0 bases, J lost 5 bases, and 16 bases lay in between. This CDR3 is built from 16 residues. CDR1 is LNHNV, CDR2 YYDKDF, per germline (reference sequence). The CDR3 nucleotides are TGTGCCACCAGCAGAGACATCCCCGGGGGATTCGAGACCCAGTACTTC. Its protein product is CATSRDIPGGFETQYF.

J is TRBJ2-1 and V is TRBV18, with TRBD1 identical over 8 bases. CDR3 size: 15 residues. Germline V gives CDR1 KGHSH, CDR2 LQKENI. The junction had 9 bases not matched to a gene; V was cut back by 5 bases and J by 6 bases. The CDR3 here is CASSKDRGLFNEQFF. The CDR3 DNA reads TGTGCCAGCTCAAAAGACAGGGGTTTGTTCAATGAGCAGTTCTTC.

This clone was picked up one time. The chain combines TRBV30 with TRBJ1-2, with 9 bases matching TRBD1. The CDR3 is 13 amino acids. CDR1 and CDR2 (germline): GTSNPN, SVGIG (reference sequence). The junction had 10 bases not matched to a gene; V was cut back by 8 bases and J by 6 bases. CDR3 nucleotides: TGTGCCCTCCCCGACAGGGGGGTTCATGGCTACACCTTC. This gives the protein CALPDRGVHGYTF.

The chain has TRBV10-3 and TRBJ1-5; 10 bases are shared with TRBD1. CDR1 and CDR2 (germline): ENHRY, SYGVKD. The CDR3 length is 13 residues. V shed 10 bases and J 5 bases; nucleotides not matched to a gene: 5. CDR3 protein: CATGQGGDQPQHF. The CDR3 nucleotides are TGTGCCACCGGACAGGGGGGAGATCAGCCCCAGCATTTT.

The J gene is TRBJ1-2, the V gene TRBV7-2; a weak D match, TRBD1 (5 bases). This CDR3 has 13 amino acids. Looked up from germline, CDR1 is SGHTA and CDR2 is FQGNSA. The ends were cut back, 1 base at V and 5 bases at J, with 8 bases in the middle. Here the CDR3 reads CASSLGGDYGYTF. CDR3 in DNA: TGTGCCAGCAGCTTAGGGGGGGATTATGGCTACACCTTC. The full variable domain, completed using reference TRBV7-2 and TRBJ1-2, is GAGVSQSPSNKVTEKGKDVELRCDPISGHTALYWYRQSLGQGLEFLIYFQGNSAPDKSGLPSDRFSAERTGGSVSTLTIQRTQQEDSAVYLCASSLGGDYGYTFGSGTRLTVV.

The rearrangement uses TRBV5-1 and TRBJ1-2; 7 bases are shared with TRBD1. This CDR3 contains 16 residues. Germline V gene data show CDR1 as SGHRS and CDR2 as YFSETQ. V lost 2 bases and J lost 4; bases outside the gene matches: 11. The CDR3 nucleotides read TGCGCCAGCAGCTTAAACCCGGGACAGACTTTCTATGGCTACACCTTC. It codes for CASSLNPGQTFYGYTF.

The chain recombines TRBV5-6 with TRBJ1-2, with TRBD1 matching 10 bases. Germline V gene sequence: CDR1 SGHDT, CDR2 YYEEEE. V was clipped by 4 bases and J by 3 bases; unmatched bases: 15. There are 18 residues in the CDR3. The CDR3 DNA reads TGTGCCAGCAGCCCCCACCGGGACAGGGGTCTTCTATACTATGGCTACACCTTC. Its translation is CASSPHRDRGLLYYGYTF.

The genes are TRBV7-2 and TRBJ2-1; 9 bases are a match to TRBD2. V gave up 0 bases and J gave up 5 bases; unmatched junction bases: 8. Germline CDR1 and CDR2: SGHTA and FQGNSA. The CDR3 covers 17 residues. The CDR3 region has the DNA TGTGCCAGCAGCTTAGCGGGGTCTAGCGGGGCAAACAATGAGCAGTTCTTC. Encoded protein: CASSLAGSSGANNEQFF. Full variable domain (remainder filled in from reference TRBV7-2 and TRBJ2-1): GAGVSQSPSNKVTEKGKDVELRCDPISGHTALYWYRQSLGQGLEFLIYFQGNSAPDKSGLPSDRFSAERTGGSVSTLTIQRTQQEDSAVYLCASSLAGSSGANNEQFFGPGTRLTVL.

Here the CDR3 reads CASSLSGAKETQYF. Here the CDR3 DNA reads TGCGCCAGCAGCTTGAGCGGGGCTAAAGAGACCCAGTACTTC. The rearrangement links TRBV5-1 to TRBJ2-5, with 7 positions matching TRBD2. Per the germline V gene, CDR1 is SGHRS and CDR2 is YFSETQ. Germline trimming cut 1 base from V and 3 bases from J; bases unmatched to any gene: 3. CDR3 size: 14 residues.

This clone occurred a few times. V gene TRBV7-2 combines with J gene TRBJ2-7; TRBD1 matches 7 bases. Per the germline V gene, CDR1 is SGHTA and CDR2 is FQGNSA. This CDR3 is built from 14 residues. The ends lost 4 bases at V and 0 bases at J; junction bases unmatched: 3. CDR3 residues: CASSSDRTSYEQYF. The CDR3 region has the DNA TGTGCCAGCAGCTCGGACAGGACCTCCTACGAGCAGTACTTC.

The CDR3 nucleotides are TGTGCCAGCAGAAAGGACAGGGAATTTTACGAGCAGTACTTC. Encoded protein: CASRKDREFYEQYF. This chain uses TRBV6-5 with TRBJ2-7, with 8 bases aligning to TRBD1. The V gene's germline CDR1 is MNHEY and CDR2 SVGAGI. CDR3 size: 14 residues. V shed 6 bases, J shed 4 bases, and the junction held 8 bases outside the gene matches.

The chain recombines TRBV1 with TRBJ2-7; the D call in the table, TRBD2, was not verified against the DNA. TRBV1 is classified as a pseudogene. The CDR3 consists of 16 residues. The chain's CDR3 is CTSSQYLSSGDDEQYF. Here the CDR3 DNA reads TGCACCAGCAGCCAGTATTTGTCTAGCGGGGATGACGAGCAGTACTTC.

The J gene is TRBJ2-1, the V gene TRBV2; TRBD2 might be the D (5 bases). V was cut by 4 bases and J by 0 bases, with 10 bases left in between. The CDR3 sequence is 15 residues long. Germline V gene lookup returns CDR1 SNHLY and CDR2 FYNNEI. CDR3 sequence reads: CASSASGSSYNEQFF. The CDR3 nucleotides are TGTGCCAGCAGTGCCAGCGGATCCTCCTACAATGAGCAGTTCTTC.